This T cell receptor (beta chain) was recovered during a study of T cells in women clearing cervical HPV infection. Concerning this clone itself: The antigen is unknown. The read ends 3 residues before the CDR3 terminus; that terminus is restored from the germline J gene.

Measured with immunoSEQ multiplex PCR; TCRdb has only the in-frame clones, and not every one. This repertoire includes under 40,000 clones. In germline, CDR1 is LNHDA, CDR2 SQIVND (reference sequence). Trimming took off 4 bases at V and 5 bases at J, with 9 bases between the two ends. The CDR3 runs 13 residues. General study results and limits: CIN3+ cases had significantly higher TCR repertoire richness than controls, but evenness did not differ. Richness plus V gene abundances separated cases from controls with AUC roughly 0.88. Unknown T-cell numbers per sample may underlie the richness differences. Cases carried less TRBV6-7 than controls: about 0.1% versus 0.15%.

The genes are TRBV19 and TRBJ1-5, with a possible D match to TRBD1 (5 bases). The sample comprised blood buffy coat. This TCR derives from a woman between 18 and 70 years old with a cervical HPV16 infection that either progressed to CIN3+ or cleared (not recorded which). CDR3 amino acids: CASSRGVDQPQHF. The CDR3 bases that were read are TGTGCCAGTAGTAGGGGGGTGGATCAGCCC.